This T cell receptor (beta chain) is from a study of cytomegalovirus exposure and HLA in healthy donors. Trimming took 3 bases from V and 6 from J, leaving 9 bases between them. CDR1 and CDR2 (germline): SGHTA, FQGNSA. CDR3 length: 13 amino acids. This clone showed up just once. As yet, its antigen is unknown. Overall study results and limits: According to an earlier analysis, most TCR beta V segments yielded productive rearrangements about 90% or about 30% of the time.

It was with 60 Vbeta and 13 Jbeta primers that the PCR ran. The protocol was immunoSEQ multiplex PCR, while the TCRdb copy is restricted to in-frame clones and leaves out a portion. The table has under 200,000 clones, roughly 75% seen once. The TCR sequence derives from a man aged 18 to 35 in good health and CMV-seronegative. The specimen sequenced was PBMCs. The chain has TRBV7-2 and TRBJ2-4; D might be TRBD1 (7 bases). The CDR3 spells CASSFQGGNIQYF. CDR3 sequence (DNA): TGTGCCAGCAGCTTCCAGGGGGGAAACATTCAGTACTTC.